The sequence of this TCR beta chain was determined in a study of T cell repertoires in cytomegalovirus infection. Overall study: A matching HLA type, together with CMV infection, was signaled by public TCR beta signatures.

Findings and caveats of the study: Ex vivo, HLA-C-restricted CMV-specific TCR beta clonotypes prevailed over the rest of the response.

V lost 5 bases to trimming and J lost 8 bases; unmatched junction nucleotides: 8. Per the germline V gene, CDR1 is SGHTA and CDR2 is FQGNSA. This CDR3 contains 14 residues. One entry per CDR3 protein results from TCRdb running MiXCR on the reads. The sample has approximately 280,000 distinct CDR3 sequences; about 20% are singletons. This clonotype has a count of ten or more. The antigen is not known. This chain links TRBV7-2 with TRBJ1-2; 10 bases line up with TRBD1. The origin of this receptor is a human donor in good health (CMV status not recorded). Some clones in this sample may be carry-over from other donors' samples. Material: cultured PBMCs, obtained from culture after CMV antigen stimulation. The DNA of the CDR3 is TGTGCCAGCAGCCAACCTGGGACAGGGGTAGGCTACACCTTC. Amino acids: CASSQPGTGVGYTF.